What follows are 16 T cell receptor beta chains derived from one specimen sequenced in a study of OX40 agonist ivuxolimab in advanced cancers. Receptor libraries were prepared by the immunoSEQ multiplex PCR assay. Here the immuneACCESS table is served through TCRdb, limited to in-frame sequences with V and J called. Missing clones are a known gap in these copies; in checked studies unresolved V genes cover under half, and the rest lacks a known reason. This sample gives roughly 50,000 clones in total; more than 85% of them show up just once. The top ten clonotypes cover approximately 2% of the sample. Material: CD4+ or CD8+ T cells sorted from blood, obtained in a trial of the OX40 agonist ivuxolimab. The receptors here all came from an adult with an advanced solid tumor such as melanoma, head and neck, liver or kidney cancer.

The genes are TRBV2 and TRBJ2-7, with a weak D call TRBD1 (5 bases). There are 13 residues in the CDR3. V was cut by 4 bases and J by 4 bases, with 11 bases left in between. Germline CDR1 is SNHLY and CDR2 is FYNNEI. The CDR3 DNA is TGTGCCAGCAGTGTTCAGGGCGCGTACGAGCAGTACTTC. Its translation is CASSVQGAYEQYF.

The rearrangement uses TRBV18 and TRBJ1-1; possible D gene TRBD1, 6 bases. The CDR3 consists of 14 residues. Trimming left V 3 bases short and J 2 bases short, with 10 bases between. Per germline, CDR1 KGHSH and CDR2 LQKENI. CDR3 sequence (DNA): TGTGCCAGCTCACCTCAACAGGGTAACACTGAAGCTTTCTTT. Translating gives CASSPQQGNTEAFF.

Written as DNA, the CDR3 is TGTGCCAGCACTCCGAGCGGGGGGGCTGGGGGGGAGCTGTTTTTT. Protein product: CASTPSGGAGGELFF. The genes are TRBV25-1 and TRBJ2-2, with 10 bases fitting TRBD2. Looked up from germline, CDR1 is MGHDK and CDR2 is SYGVNS. Trimming removed 7 bases from V and 8 bases from J; junction bases left unmatched: 10. The length of the CDR3 is 15 residues.

There are a few counts of this clone. This rearrangement joins TRBV5-1 to TRBJ1-2, with 11 bases matching TRBD1. V lost 3 bases, J lost 6 bases, and 4 bases stayed unmatched. Germline V gene sequence: CDR1 SGHRS, CDR2 YFSETQ. The CDR3 covers 14 residues. The CDR3 is CASSSDRGRDGYTF. In DNA, the CDR3 is TGCGCCAGCAGCTCGGACAGGGGGCGGGATGGCTACACCTTC.

The chain joins TRBV10-3 to TRBJ2-6; D is perhaps TRBD1 (6 bases). The CDR3 loop spans 15 amino acids. V was clipped by 4 bases and J by 1 base, with 8 bases between them. The germline gives CDR1 ENHRY, CDR2 SYGVKD. In DNA form, the CDR3 reads TGTGCCATCAGTGGACAGGAGTCTGGGGCCAACGTCCTGACTTTC. It encodes CAISGQESGANVLTF.

This clone was counted once. The J gene is TRBJ2-5, the V gene TRBV20-1; D unresolved. V was pared by 3 bases and J by 5 bases, with 4 bases between. Germline loops: CDR1 DFQATT, CDR2 SNEGSKA (reference sequence). The CDR3 loop spans 10 amino acids. The CDR3 nucleotides read TGCAGTGCTAGTAGCGAGACCCAGTACTTC. Translation gives CSASSETQYF.

This chain links TRBV11-2 with TRBJ2-7; D could derive from TRBD1 or TRBD2 (5 bases each). This CDR3 contains 16 residues. V lost 5 bases and J lost 0, with 17 bases in between. Germline lookup yields CDR1 SGHAT and CDR2 FQNNGV. CDR3 coding DNA: TGTGCCAGCAGCCCCCAGTCCGGGGACGCCTCCTACGAGCAGTACTTC. Protein product: CASSPQSGDASYEQYF.

The chain combines TRBV7-6 with TRBJ2-2; TRBD1 is a possible D gene (6 bases). Trimming stripped 2 bases from V and 1 base from J, with 11 bases between. The CDR3 sequence is 16 residues long. CDR1 and CDR2 from the germline V gene are SGHVS and FNYEAQ. For the CDR3, the DNA is TGTGCCAGCAGCTTAAATCCGACAGGGAACACCGGGGAGCTGTTTTTT. Protein product: CASSLNPTGNTGELFF.

The chain couples TRBV4-1 to TRBJ2-7; D is ambiguous. The germline V gene has CDR1 MGHRA and CDR2 YSYEKL. V shed 1 base and J shed 3 bases, with 19 bases lying between them. The CDR3 totals 17 residues. The CDR3 protein is CASSQGVLSRADYEQYF. The CDR3 DNA reads TGCGCCAGCAGCCAAGGGGTTCTTTCTCGTGCAGACTACGAGCAGTACTTC.

This chain uses TRBV5-1 with TRBJ2-1; 8 nucleotides line up with TRBD2. Germline values: CDR1 SGHRS, CDR2 YFSETQ. The junction had 6 bases not matched to a gene; V was cut back by 0 bases and J by 4 bases. This CDR3 is built from 16 residues. The chain's CDR3 is CASSLAGGTAYNEQFF. CDR3 DNA sequence: TGCGCCAGCAGCTTGGCGGGAGGGACCGCGTACAATGAGCAGTTCTTC.

The CDR3 loop is CASSLVGRGWGSGNTIYF. For the CDR3, the DNA is TGTGCCAGCAGCTTAGTTGGCAGGGGATGGGGCTCTGGAAACACCATATATTTT. This chain uses TRBV7-2 with TRBJ1-3, with D tentatively TRBD1 (6 bases). Between the trimmed V and J ends, which lost 1 base and 0 bases, there was a span of 16 bases. There are 18 residues in the CDR3. In germline, CDR1 is SGHTA, CDR2 FQGNSA.

V is TRBV7-6 and J is TRBJ2-5; 7 bases are a match to TRBD1. Germline CDR1 and CDR2: SGHVS and FNYEAQ. The J segment lost 2 bases and the V segment lost 5 bases, leaving 5 bases of the junction unmatched. The CDR3 spans 14 residues. The DNA of the CDR3 is TGTGCCAGCAGCCGACAGGGTTTACAAGAGACCCAGTACTTC. Translating it yields CASSRQGLQETQYF.

The chain recombines TRBV21-1 with TRBJ1-1. TRBV21-1 is listed as a pseudogene. The CDR3 has 16 residues. For the CDR3, the DNA is TGTGCCAGCAGCGGGACGAGGGGTTCATCGAACACTGAAGCTTTCTTT. It is translated as CASSGTRGSSNTEAFF.

This sequence joins TRBV25-1 and TRBJ1-1; D gene unclear. V was clipped by 4 bases and J by 1 base, with 7 bases between them. The CDR3 runs 13 residues. CDR1 is MGHDK, CDR2 SYGVNS, per germline. The CDR3 nucleotides read TGTGCCAGCAGTGCCAACTGGAACACTGAAGCTTTCTTT. It specifies CASSANWNTEAFF.

This rearrangement joins TRBV5-1 to TRBJ1-3; 8 nucleotides align to TRBD1. CDR1 and CDR2 (germline): SGHRS, YFSETQ. With V trimmed by 3 bases and J by 8 bases, 10 bases remained unmatched. CDR3 length: 15 amino acids. In DNA, the CDR3 is TGCGCCAGCAGCTCCAGGGGGCTGGAGGGTGACACCATATATTTT. It translates to CASSSRGLEGDTIYF.

The V and J genes are TRBV9 and TRBJ2-3, with 9 bases identical to TRBD1. With 0 bases clipped from V and 4 bases from J, the junction kept 3 bases outside the gene matches. Germline lookup yields CDR1 SGDLS and CDR2 YYNGEE. There are 15 residues in the CDR3. The CDR3 loop reads CASSVVGQGSDTQYF. CDR3 in DNA: TGTGCCAGCAGCGTAGTGGGACAGGGATCAGATACGCAGTATTTT.